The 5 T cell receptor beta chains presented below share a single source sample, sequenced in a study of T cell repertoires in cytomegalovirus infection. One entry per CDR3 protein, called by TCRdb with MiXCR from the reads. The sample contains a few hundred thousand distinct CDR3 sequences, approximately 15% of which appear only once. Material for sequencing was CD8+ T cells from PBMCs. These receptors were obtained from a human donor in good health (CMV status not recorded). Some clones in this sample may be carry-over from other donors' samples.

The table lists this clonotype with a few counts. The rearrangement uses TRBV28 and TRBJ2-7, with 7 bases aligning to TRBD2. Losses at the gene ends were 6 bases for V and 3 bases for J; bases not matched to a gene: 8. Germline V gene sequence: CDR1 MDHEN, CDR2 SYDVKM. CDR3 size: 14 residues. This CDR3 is CASRPPAGNYEQYF. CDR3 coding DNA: TGTGCCAGCAGGCCACCAGCGGGGAACTACGAGCAGTACTTC.

CDR3 region: CASSSTGDSPQYF. The CDR3 DNA is TGCGCCAGCAGCTCAACGGGGGACTCTCCGCAGTATTTT. J is TRBJ2-3 and V is TRBV5-1; D might be TRBD2 (6 bases). The CDR3 runs 13 residues. Trimming cost V 3 bases and J 10 bases, with 15 bases left between them. The germline V gene has CDR1 SGHRS and CDR2 YFSETQ.

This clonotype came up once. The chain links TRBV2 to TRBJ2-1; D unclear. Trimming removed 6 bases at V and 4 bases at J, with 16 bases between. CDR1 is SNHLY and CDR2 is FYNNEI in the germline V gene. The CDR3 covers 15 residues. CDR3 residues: CASRPGELRYNEQFF. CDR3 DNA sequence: TGTGCCAGCAGACCGGGTGAGTTGAGGTACAATGAGCAGTTCTTC.

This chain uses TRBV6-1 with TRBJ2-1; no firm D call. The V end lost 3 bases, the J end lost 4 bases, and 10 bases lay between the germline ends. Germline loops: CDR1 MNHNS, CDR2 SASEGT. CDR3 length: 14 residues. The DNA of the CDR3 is TGTGCCAGCAGTGACGGAGATGGTTACAATGAGCAGTTCTTC. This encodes CASSDGDGYNEQFF.

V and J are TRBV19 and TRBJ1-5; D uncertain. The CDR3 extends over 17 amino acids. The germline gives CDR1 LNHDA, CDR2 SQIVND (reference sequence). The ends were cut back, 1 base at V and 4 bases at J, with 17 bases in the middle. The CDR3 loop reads CASSIGVWQNANQPQHF. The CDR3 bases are TGTGCCAGTAGTATAGGGGTCTGGCAGAACGCTAATCAGCCCCAGCATTTT.